The 21 T cell receptor beta chains below come from one sample, sequenced in a study of cytomegalovirus exposure and HLA in healthy donors. PCR was performed using 60 Vbeta and 13 Jbeta primers. Measured with immunoSEQ multiplex PCR; TCRdb has only the in-frame clones, and not every one. Its clone listing holds some 120,000 clones. Sequenced: PBMCs. The source of these receptors is a man aged 18 to 30 in good health and CMV-seronegative.

This chain links TRBV5-4 with TRBJ1-4; possible D gene TRBD1, 6 bases. V was pared by 0 bases and J by 8 bases, with 8 bases between. The CDR3 covers 13 residues. Per the germline V gene, CDR1 is SGHNT and CDR2 is YYREEE (reference sequence). This chain's CDR3 is CASSLDDREKLFF. CDR3 sequence (DNA): TGTGCCAGCAGCTTGGATGACAGGGAAAAACTGTTTTTT.

The V and J genes are TRBV28 and TRBJ1-1; unclear D gene. Germline CDR1 reads MDHEN; CDR2 reads SYDVKM. V was shortened by 2 bases and J by 4 bases, with 11 bases between the two germline ends. The CDR3 loop spans 14 amino acids. CDR3 in DNA: TGTGCCAGCAGTTTAGGTTTGGGAGGCACTGAAGCTTTCTTT. Residues: CASSLGLGGTEAFF.

The genes are TRBV7-9 and TRBJ1-4, with D maybe TRBD1 (6 bases). CDR3 length equals 16 residues. The germline gives CDR1 SEHNR, CDR2 FQNEAQ (reference sequence). The ends were cut back, 5 bases at V and 5 bases at J, with 18 bases in the middle. The CDR3 bases are TGTGCCAGCAGCATTGGAAACACAGGGACGAATGAAAAACTGTTTTTT. Translating it yields CASSIGNTGTNEKLFF.

V and J are TRBV9 and TRBJ2-7; 10 bases map to TRBD2. The length of the CDR3 is 14 residues. Germline lookup yields CDR1 SGDLS and CDR2 YYNGEE. V shed 3 bases, J shed 4 bases, and the junction held 4 bases outside the gene matches. CDR3 protein: CASSEAGGPYEQYF. In DNA, the CDR3 is TGTGCCAGCAGCGAAGCGGGAGGGCCTTACGAGCAGTACTTC.

The rearrangement links TRBV6-6 to TRBJ2-7, with 10 positions matching TRBD2. The CDR3 length is 15 residues. In germline, CDR1 is MNHNY, CDR2 SVGAGI (reference sequence). After removal of 5 bases from V and 0 bases from J, the junction contained 4 bases not matched to a gene. Here the CDR3 reads CASSDGTSVSYEQYF. CDR3 nucleotides: TGTGCCAGCAGTGACGGGACTAGCGTCTCCTACGAGCAGTACTTC.

The chain combines TRBV28 with TRBJ1-5, with unresolved D. This CDR3 has 16 residues. V lost 7 bases to trimming and J lost 3 bases, with 19 bases between them. Looked up from germline, CDR1 is MDHEN and CDR2 is SYDVKM. The CDR3 sequence is CASTRGEATFNQPQHF. CDR3 DNA sequence: TGTGCCAGCACCCGTGGGGAGGCGACCTTCAATCAGCCCCAGCATTTT.

The chain joins TRBV6-5 to TRBJ1-5; the D is unclear. V was trimmed by 7 bases and J by 3 bases, leaving 10 bases between them. Per germline, CDR1 MNHEY and CDR2 SVGAGI. The CDR3 runs to 13 residues. CDR3 nucleotides: TGTGCCAGCACTATCACTGCCAATCAGCCCCAGCATTTT. This codes for CASTITANQPQHF.

This chain joins TRBV6-1 and TRBJ2-7; the D gene is possibly TRBD2 (6 bases). The V gene lost 7 bases and the J gene lost 2 bases, with 15 bases spanning the gap. The CDR3 runs to 14 residues. Germline V CDR1 and CDR2: MNHNS, SASEGT. CDR3 bases: TGTGCCAGCACCCTTTTAGCGGAAACCTACGAGCAGTACTTC. Amino acids: CASTLLAETYEQYF.

The V gene is TRBV18, the J gene TRBJ2-6; D is undetermined. This CDR3 spans 16 amino acids. The V end was cut by 1 base, the J end by 4 bases, with 11 bases between. CDR1 is KGHSH and CDR2 is LQKENI in the germline V gene. CDR3 in DNA: TGTGCCAGCTCACCACTCGGTGCCCCGGGGGCCAACGTCCTGACTTTC. The encoded protein is CASSPLGAPGANVLTF.

The gene calls are TRBV13 and TRBJ2-7; tentative D call: TRBD2 (5 bases). CDR3 size: 14 residues. Trimming stripped 0 bases from V and 3 bases from J, with 9 bases between. Germline V gives CDR1 PRHDT, CDR2 FYEKMQ (reference sequence). CDR3 nucleotides: TGTGCCAGCAGCTTAGGGAGGGATCTCTACGAGCAGTACTTC. It translates to CASSLGRDLYEQYF.

The chain employs TRBV15 and TRBJ2-7; 8 bases are shared with TRBD2. This CDR3 spans 14 amino acids. The V gene's germline CDR1 is LNHNV and CDR2 YYDKDF (reference sequence). V shed 3 bases, J shed 3 bases, and the junction held 4 bases outside the gene matches. The CDR3 bases are TGTGCCACCAGCAGGGGACGGGAGGGCTACGAGCAGTACTTC. Its protein product is CATSRGREGYEQYF.

The genes are TRBV19 and TRBJ1-1; the D is unclear. Trimming took 4 bases from V and 5 from J, leaving 14 bases between them. The CDR3 contains 14 residues. The germline gives CDR1 LNHDA, CDR2 SQIVND (reference sequence). CDR3 DNA: TGTGCCAGTAGTAACGAGGCCCCGGGAACTGAAGCTTTCTTT. Translated: CASSNEAPGTEAFF.

V gene TRBV28 combines with J gene TRBJ1-3; weak D call: TRBD1 (5 bases). CDR1 MDHEN and CDR2 SYDVKM come from the germline V gene. With 8 bases removed from V and 7 bases from J, the gap between germline ends came to 6 bases. The CDR3 is 10 residues long. Here the CDR3 DNA reads TGTGCCAGCGGGGGGAACACCATATATTTT. It encodes CASGGNTIYF.

This chain uses TRBV7-9 with TRBJ1-4; a weak D match, TRBD1 (6 bases). Germline values: CDR1 SEHNR, CDR2 FQNEAQ (reference sequence). V lost 6 bases and J 5 bases, leaving 10 bases between the germline ends. The CDR3 is 13 amino acids. The chain's CDR3 is CASRRQGNEKLFF. The CDR3 coding sequence is TGTGCCAGCAGGCGTCAGGGGAATGAAAAACTGTTTTTT.

This chain links TRBV6-6 with TRBJ2-2; D unclear. Trimming shortened V by 7 bases and J by 6 bases, and 9 bases separated the two germline ends. The CDR3 length is 12 residues. Germline V gives CDR1 MNHNY, CDR2 SVGAGI (reference sequence). The CDR3 is CASTLVPGELFF. In DNA, the CDR3 is TGTGCCAGCACCCTCGTCCCCGGGGAGCTGTTTTTT.

This chain links TRBV6-1 with TRBJ2-3; 11 bases line up with TRBD2. Germline CDR1 MNHNS, CDR2 SASEGT. There are 19 residues in the CDR3. V dropped 4 bases and J dropped 1; count of bases not matched to a gene: 13. CDR3 nucleotides: TGTGCCAGCAGTGCGGGCAGAACTCTAGCGGGAGGTGGCACAGATACGCAGTATTTT. Translating gives CASSAGRTLAGGGTDTQYF.

The chain carries TRBV5-1 and TRBJ2-1; 8 bases are a match to TRBD2. The length of the CDR3 is 14 residues. With V trimmed by 0 bases and J by 7 bases, 3 bases remained unmatched. Germline CDR1 and CDR2: SGHRS and YFSETQ. CDR3 sequence: CASSLGERENEQFF. CDR3 coding DNA: TGCGCCAGCAGCTTGGGGGAGCGGGAGAATGAGCAGTTCTTC.

This chain joins TRBV15 and TRBJ1-5, with 7 bases fitting TRBD1. Germline loops: CDR1 LNHNV, CDR2 YYDKDF (reference sequence). V dropped 2 bases and J dropped 9; count of bases not matched to a gene: 10. The CDR3 has 15 residues. The CDR3 nucleotides are TGTGCCACCAGCAGACAGGGGACAGACTCTAGGCCCCAGCATTTT. Protein product: CATSRQGTDSRPQHF.

The chain carries TRBV19 and TRBJ1-1; a weak D match, TRBD1 (6 bases). Trimming pared 3 bases from V and 4 bases from J, leaving 15 bases between. CDR3 length equals 15 residues. Per the germline V gene, CDR1 is LNHDA and CDR2 is SQIVND (reference sequence). CDR3 coding DNA: TGTGCCAGTAGTATCGTGCCAGGGGAATTCACTGAAGCTTTCTTT. Encoded protein: CASSIVPGEFTEAFF.

The rearrangement uses TRBV13 and TRBJ1-5; 7 nucleotides match TRBD1. CDR3 size: 14 residues. V dropped 4 bases and J dropped 7; count of bases not matched to a gene: 7. Germline CDR1 PRHDT, CDR2 FYEKMQ (reference sequence). The CDR3 spells CASSSRTGGQPQHF. CDR3 in DNA: TGTGCCAGCAGCTCCAGGACAGGCGGACAGCCCCAGCATTTT.

V is TRBV11-2 and J is TRBJ1-2; D ambiguous. Germline V gives CDR1 SGHAT, CDR2 FQNNGV. The CDR3 runs to 15 residues. The V end was cut by 5 bases, the J end by 0 bases, with 13 bases between. The DNA for the CDR3 is TGTGCCAGCAGCCCCAGACAATTAGCTAACTATGGCTACACCTTC. It encodes CASSPRQLANYGYTF.